The 14 T cell receptor beta chains given below trace back to one sample, sequenced in a study of PD-L1 blockade in urothelial cancer. Repertoires were generated with immunoSEQ multiplex PCR, while TCRdb's copy carries only in-frame clones and drops some. This sample carries 83,000 or so clones, around 78% of them seen once, and the ten largest clones take roughly 8%. Time point denoted: peripheral blood 6 weeks after treatment start. The source material was PBMCs, sampled around atezolizumab (anti-PD-L1) treatment. The source is a man aged 70-80 years with urothelial cancer.

This clone was counted only a few times. The rearrangement uses TRBV7-9 and TRBJ1-1, with 12 bases lining up with TRBD1. Germline trimming cut 2 bases from V and 7 bases from J; bases unmatched to any gene: 8. Per the germline V gene, CDR1 is SEHNR and CDR2 is FQNEAQ (reference sequence). The CDR3 is 16 residues long. This CDR3 reads CASSLWAGQGAFEAFF. CDR3 nucleotide sequence: TGTGCCAGCAGCTTATGGGCGGGACAGGGGGCTTTTGAAGCTTTCTTT.

V and J are TRBV7-2 and TRBJ1-2; D perhaps matches TRBD1 (5 bases). From germline, CDR1 is SGHTA and CDR2 FQGNSA. There are 14 residues in the CDR3. Trimming stripped 1 base from V and 4 bases from J, with 10 bases between. The CDR3 reads CASSLEGLGYGYTF. Here the CDR3 DNA reads TGTGCCAGCAGCTTAGAGGGGCTAGGCTATGGCTACACCTTC. Variable domain in full (rest from reference TRBV7-2 and TRBJ1-2): GAGVSQSPSNKVTEKGKDVELRCDPISGHTALYWYRQSLGQGLEFLIYFQGNSAPDKSGLPSDRFSAERTGGSVSTLTIQRTQQEDSAVYLCASSLEGLGYGYTFGSGTRLTVV.

The chain carries TRBV4-1 and TRBJ1-1, with D maybe TRBD1 (5 bases). The CDR3 has 15 residues. V was trimmed by 2 bases and J by 1 base, leaving 11 bases between them. Germline V gives CDR1 MGHRA, CDR2 YSYEKL. The CDR3 DNA follows: TGCGCCAGCAGCCAACAGGGTGCGGAGAACACTGAAGCTTTCTTT. Its protein product is CASSQQGAENTEAFF.

This chain links TRBV14 with TRBJ2-5, with D tentatively TRBD1 (7 bases). CDR3 length: 17 residues. V was trimmed by 2 bases and J by 5 bases, leaving 21 bases between them. Looked up from germline, CDR1 is SGHDN and CDR2 is FVKESK. CDR3 sequence (DNA): TGTGCCAGCAGCCAATTCTATACCCACAGGGGAGGTGAGACCCAGTACTTC. Amino acids: CASSQFYTHRGGETQYF.

V gene TRBV5-1 combines with J gene TRBJ2-3, with TRBD2 matching over 7 bases. The CDR3 contains 14 residues. V lost 1 base, J lost 5 bases, and 4 bases stayed unmatched. Germline V gives CDR1 SGHRS, CDR2 YFSETQ. The CDR3 protein is CASSLLGGIDTQYF. The CDR3 bases are TGCGCCAGCAGCTTGTTGGGGGGGATAGATACGCAGTATTTT.

V usage is TRBV4-1 and J usage is TRBJ1-1; D remains ambiguous. Germline V gene lookup returns CDR1 MGHRA and CDR2 YSYEKL. The CDR3 sequence is 13 residues long. Between the trimmed V and J ends, which lost 2 bases and 7 bases, there was a span of 11 bases. The CDR3 nucleotides are TGCGCCAGCAGCCAACGCACCGGACTTGAAGCTTTCTTT. Protein sequence: CASSQRTGLEAFF.

The chain combines TRBV7-9 with TRBJ2-2, with D unclear. The CDR3 covers 13 residues. V lost 6 bases to trimming and J lost 5 bases, with 10 bases between them. Germline V gives CDR1 SEHNR, CDR2 FQNEAQ (reference sequence). CDR3 in amino acids: CASSSRNTGELFF. CDR3 bases: TGTGCCAGCAGTTCTAGAAATACCGGGGAGCTGTTTTTT.

The chain has TRBV19 and TRBJ1-5, with D possibly TRBD1 on 5 matching bases. There are 16 residues in the CDR3. V lost 7 bases, J lost 4 bases, and 20 bases lay in between. Germline V gene lookup returns CDR1 LNHDA and CDR2 SQIVND (reference sequence). As DNA, the CDR3 is TGTGCCAGTACTGGAACAGGCGAATTGGGGAATCAGCCCCAGCATTTT. It codes for CASTGTGELGNQPQHF.

The rearrangement links TRBV4-3 to TRBJ1-6; possibly TRBD1 for D (5 bases). Germline-derived CDR1 and CDR2 are LGHNA and YSLEER. Trimming cost V 2 bases and J 4 bases, with 9 bases left between them. The CDR3 is 15 residues long. The CDR3 loop reads CASSQSGPYNSPLHF. The CDR3 nucleotides are TGCGCCAGCAGCCAATCAGGGCCATATAATTCACCCCTCCACTTT.

This chain joins TRBV6-1 and TRBJ2-5, with D maybe TRBD2 (5 bases). The CDR3 spans 16 residues. V was clipped by 1 base and J by 1 base, with 13 bases between them. Germline CDR1 MNHNS, CDR2 SASEGT. CDR3 bases: TGTGCCAGCAGTGAAGTAAGTAGAGGACTCCAAGAGACCCAGTACTTC. Its protein is CASSEVSRGLQETQYF.

The chain joins TRBV5-1 to TRBJ2-6; 7 bases are shared with TRBD1. This CDR3 region has 17 residues. Trimming cost V 3 bases and J 0 bases; bases outside gene matches: 6. Germline CDR1 and CDR2: SGHRS and YFSETQ. The CDR3 spells CASSSGQPSSGANVLTF. CDR3 nucleotide sequence: TGCGCCAGCAGCTCGGGACAGCCGAGCTCTGGGGCCAACGTCCTGACTTTC. The full variable domain, completed using reference TRBV5-1 and TRBJ2-6, is KAGVTQTPRYLIKTRGQQVTLSCSPISGHRSVSWYQQTPGQGLQFLFEYFSETQRNKGNFPGRFSGRQFSNSRSEMNVSTLELGDSALYLCASSSGQPSSGANVLTFGAGSRLTVL.

This sequence joins TRBV18 and TRBJ1-2; 11 bases agree with TRBD1. Germline V lookup: CDR1 KGHSH, CDR2 LQKENI. The junction had 8 bases not matched to a gene; V was cut back by 6 bases and J by 8 bases. CDR3 length: 14 amino acids. The DNA of the CDR3 is TGTGCCAGCTCCCCTGGACAGGGGGCAGTGGGCTACACCTTC. Protein sequence: CASSPGQGAVGYTF.

The chain uses TRBV6-7 and TRBJ2-1, with TRBD1 as a possible D gene (6 bases). TRBV6-7 is reported as an ORF; its role is uncertain. V was pared by 0 bases and J by 4 bases, with 16 bases between. The CDR3 runs to 17 residues. CDR3 sequence (DNA): TGTGCCAGCAGTTACTCCCACGAAGCTAGGGGGTACAATGAGCAGTTCTTC. It encodes CASSYSHEARGYNEQFF.

The CDR3 is CASSSSYVSSTDTQYF. The DNA of the CDR3 is TGTGCCAGCAGCTCCTCCTACGTCTCTAGCACAGATACGCAGTATTTT. This chain joins TRBV7-2 and TRBJ2-3, with D unresolved. Per germline, CDR1 SGHTA and CDR2 FQGNSA. V was shortened by 4 bases and J by 0 bases, with 14 bases between the two germline ends. The CDR3 has 16 amino acids.